The TCR beta chain under discussion was sequenced for a study of T cells in tuberculosis. Study-wide context: Sequenced TCRs come from CD1B-GMM tetramer-binding T cells. Study results and caveats: Low-affinity CD1B-GMM tetramer-binding T cells may have been missed.

TCR-alpha and TCR-beta chains were sequenced unpaired. The protocol was immunoSEQ multiplex PCR, while the TCRdb copy is restricted to in-frame clones and leaves out a portion. Of some 60,000 clones detected, around 81% appear once; the ten largest clones hold over 10%. After thawing and overnight rest, PBMC were stained with GMM-loaded CD1B tetramer, viability dye and anti-CD3 for sorting. CD1B tetramers were loaded with Rhodococcus equi-derived C32 glucose monomycolate. Before cryopreservation, the sorted PBMC lost their CD14-expressing monocytes. V was pared by 5 bases and J by 1 base, with 6 bases of the junction left unmatched. There are 15 residues in the CDR3. Germline V CDR1 and CDR2: SGHTA, FQGNSA.

This TCR was recovered from an adult woman with latent tuberculosis. The sample was CD1b-GMM tetramer-negative cells sorted from PBMCs. The chain recombines TRBV7-2 with TRBJ2-3; 7 nucleotides line up with TRBD1. In DNA, the CDR3 is TGTGCCAGCAGCGCCCAGGGGGTGCGCACAGATACGCAGTATTTT. It encodes CASSAQGVRTDTQYF.